These 17 T cell receptor beta chains were sequenced from one sample in a study of cytomegalovirus exposure and HLA in healthy donors. Libraries were prepared by immunoSEQ multiplex PCR; TCRdb keeps only in-frame clonotypes and omits some of them. The sample lists about 170,000 clones; approximately 96% were seen once. Input material: PBMCs. These receptors were taken from a woman younger than 30 in good health and CMV-seronegative.

The chain links TRBV27 to TRBJ2-1, with D unclear. This CDR3 is built from 14 residues. V was clipped by 5 bases and J by 8 bases, with 16 bases between them. CDR1 and CDR2 (germline): MNHEY, SMNVEV (reference sequence). CDR3 sequence reads: CASSPRRLTDEQFF. The DNA of the CDR3 is TGTGCCAGCAGTCCTAGGCGGCTTACTGATGAGCAGTTCTTC.

The chain has TRBV5-6 and TRBJ2-5, with D perhaps TRBD2 (6 bases). The CDR3 extends over 13 amino acids. Looked up from germline, CDR1 is SGHDT and CDR2 is YYEEEE. V shed 0 bases and J shed 5 bases, with 8 bases lying between them. CDR3 sequence (DNA): TGTGCCAGCAGCTTGGCACGGGGGGAGACCCAGTACTTC. Protein: CASSLARGETQYF.

V and J are TRBV12-5 and TRBJ2-7; a possible D gene is TRBD2 (5 bases). With 1 base removed from V and 3 bases from J, the gap between germline ends came to 13 bases. CDR3 size: 15 residues. The germline V gene encodes CDR1 LGHNT and CDR2 FRNRAP. The CDR3 spells CASGLATTAFYEQYF. For the CDR3, the DNA is TGTGCTAGTGGTTTGGCGACTACTGCCTTCTACGAGCAGTACTTC.

This chain joins TRBV27 and TRBJ2-6, with D tentatively TRBD1 (5 bases). Germline CDR1 reads MNHEY; CDR2 reads SMNVEV (reference sequence). CDR3 length equals 20 residues. With 5 bases removed from V and 0 bases from J, the gap between germline ends came to 23 bases. DNA of the CDR3: TGTGCCAGCAGTGTATTGAACCCTTACCACAGGTTCTCTGGGGCCAACGTCCTGACTTTC. Translating gives CASSVLNPYHRFSGANVLTF.

The rearrangement uses TRBV10-3 and TRBJ1-1; 7 nucleotides line up with TRBD1. This CDR3 region has 14 residues. Trimming cost V 5 bases and J 3 bases; bases outside gene matches: 6. The germline V gene encodes CDR1 ENHRY and CDR2 SYGVKD. The CDR3 DNA follows: TGTGCCATCAGTAAACTGACAGGGCACACTGAAGCTTTCTTT. It yields the protein CAISKLTGHTEAFF.

The chain is built from TRBV6-5 and TRBJ2-1; 10 nucleotides align to TRBD1. Germline V gene data show CDR1 as MNHEY and CDR2 as SVGAGI. The trim removed 5 bases at V and 5 bases at J, leaving 6 bases unmatched. The CDR3 runs 15 residues. The DNA of the CDR3 is TGTGCCAGCAGTCAACCGGGACAGGGGAACAATGAGCAGTTCTTC. It encodes CASSQPGQGNNEQFF.

The CDR3 region is CASSLEQGISTDTQYF. CDR3 coding DNA: TGTGCCAGCAGCTTAGAGCAGGGGATTAGCACAGATACGCAGTATTTT. The rearrangement joins TRBV11-2 to TRBJ2-3; weak D call: TRBD1 (6 bases). The CDR3 has 16 residues. Germline V CDR1 and CDR2: SGHAT, FQNNGV. The V gene lost 0 bases and the J gene lost 0 bases, with 10 bases spanning the gap.

This clone was observed once. The chain uses TRBV7-3 and TRBJ2-7, with 8 positions matching TRBD2. CDR3 length equals 17 residues. J was trimmed by 4 bases and V by 2 bases; bases with no gene match: 13. The germline V gene encodes CDR1 SGHTA and CDR2 FQGTGA. CDR3: CASSLLSPLAGPYEQYF. Here the CDR3 DNA reads TGTGCCAGCAGCTTATTATCTCCCTTAGCGGGGCCGTACGAGCAGTACTTC.

The chain combines TRBV6-4 with TRBJ1-2; D remains unclear. V dropped 8 bases and J dropped 1 base, with 11 bases sitting between them. From germline, CDR1 is MRHNA and CDR2 SNTAGT. This CDR3 contains 13 residues. CDR3 in DNA: TGTGCCAGCCATGCCGGGAATAACTATGGCTACACCTTC. Translating gives CASHAGNNYGYTF.

V and J are TRBV29-1 and TRBJ2-7, with no clear D. Looked up from germline, CDR1 is SQVTM and CDR2 is ANQGSEA. The ends were cut back, 6 bases at V and 7 bases at J, with 25 bases in the middle. The CDR3 consists of 15 residues. CDR3 DNA sequence: TGCAGCGTGGTTTTTACGAGAGCGCTGCTTACAGAGCAGTACTTC. It codes for CSVVFTRALLTEQYF.

This chain uses TRBV10-1 with TRBJ2-7; 7 nucleotides agree with TRBD2. The CDR3 sequence is 16 residues long. V was pared by 2 bases and J by 5 bases, with 12 bases of the junction left unmatched. The germline gives CDR1 WNHNN, CDR2 SYGVQD (reference sequence). CDR3 in DNA: TGCGCCAGCAGTGAGAAACCCCCTAGCGGAAGGCACGAGCAGTACTTC. Its translation: CASSEKPPSGRHEQYF.

This rearrangement joins TRBV19 to TRBJ2-1, with 10 nucleotides matching TRBD1. V gave up 6 bases and J gave up 6 bases; unmatched junction bases: 2. CDR3 size: 13 residues. The germline V gene encodes CDR1 LNHDA and CDR2 SQIVND (reference sequence). DNA for the CDR3: TGTGCCAGTAGGGGGACAGGGGTCAATGAGCAGTTCTTC. It specifies CASRGTGVNEQFF. Full variable domain (missing parts from reference TRBV19 and TRBJ2-1): DGGITQSPKYLFRKEGQNVTLSCEQNLNHDAMYWYRQDPGQGLRLIYYSQIVNDFQKGDIAEGYSVSREKKESFPLTVTSAQKNPTAFYLCASRGTGVNEQFFGPGTRLTVL.

The chain links TRBV13 to TRBJ1-1, with 7 bases matching TRBD1. This CDR3 has 13 residues. The germline V gene encodes CDR1 PRHDT and CDR2 FYEKMQ (reference sequence). Trimming removed 4 bases from V and 3 bases from J; junction bases left unmatched: 2. For the CDR3, the DNA is TGTGCCAGCAGCTCACAGGGGTACACTGAAGCTTTCTTT. Residues: CASSSQGYTEAFF.

This chain links TRBV6-5 with TRBJ2-7, with TRBD1 identical over 9 bases. There are 12 residues in the CDR3. The V and J ends lost 6 bases and 8 bases, in that order; junction bases with no gene match: 5. In germline, CDR1 is MNHEY, CDR2 SVGAGI. CDR3 nucleotide sequence: TGTGCCAGCAGCCCACAGGGGGCTAAGCAGTACTTC. Translation: CASSPQGAKQYF.

This chain links TRBV7-6 with TRBJ2-2, with a weak D call TRBD1 (6 bases). Germline lookup yields CDR1 SGHVS and CDR2 FNYEAQ. V was trimmed by 0 bases and J by 4 bases, leaving 9 bases between them. This CDR3 is 15 amino acids long. CDR3 amino acids: CASSLAGASTGELFF. The CDR3 region has the DNA TGTGCCAGCAGCTTAGCGGGGGCGAGCACCGGGGAGCTGTTTTTT.

The chain couples TRBV6-5 to TRBJ2-2, with a weak D call TRBD1 (6 bases). V was cut by 0 bases and J by 7 bases, with 12 bases left in between. Germline CDR1 reads MNHEY; CDR2 reads SVGAGI. This CDR3 has 15 residues. The CDR3 DNA reads TGTGCCAGCAGTTACTCTTGGGGGCTGGGCGGGGAGCTGTTTTTT. Translation gives CASSYSWGLGGELFF.

The V gene is TRBV6-1, the J gene TRBJ2-1, with 7 bases lining up with TRBD2. The CDR3 sequence is 15 residues long. J gave up 7 bases and V 2 bases, and 8 bases lay outside the gene matches. Per germline, CDR1 MNHNS and CDR2 SASEGT. This CDR3 is CASSELRGGRNEQFF. CDR3 nucleotide sequence: TGTGCCAGCAGTGAACTTCGGGGAGGGAGGAATGAGCAGTTCTTC.